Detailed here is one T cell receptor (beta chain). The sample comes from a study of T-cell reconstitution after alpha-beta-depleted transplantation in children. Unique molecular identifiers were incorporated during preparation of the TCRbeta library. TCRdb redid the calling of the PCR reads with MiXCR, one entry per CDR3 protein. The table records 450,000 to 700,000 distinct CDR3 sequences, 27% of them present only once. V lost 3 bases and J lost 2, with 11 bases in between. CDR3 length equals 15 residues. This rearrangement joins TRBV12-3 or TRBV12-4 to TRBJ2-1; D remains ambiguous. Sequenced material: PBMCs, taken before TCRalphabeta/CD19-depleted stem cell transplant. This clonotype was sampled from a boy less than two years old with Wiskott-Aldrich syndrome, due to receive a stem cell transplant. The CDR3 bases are TGTGCCAGCAGTTTTAGCAACGGTGCCTACAATGAGCAGTTCTTC. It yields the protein CASSFSNGAYNEQFF.